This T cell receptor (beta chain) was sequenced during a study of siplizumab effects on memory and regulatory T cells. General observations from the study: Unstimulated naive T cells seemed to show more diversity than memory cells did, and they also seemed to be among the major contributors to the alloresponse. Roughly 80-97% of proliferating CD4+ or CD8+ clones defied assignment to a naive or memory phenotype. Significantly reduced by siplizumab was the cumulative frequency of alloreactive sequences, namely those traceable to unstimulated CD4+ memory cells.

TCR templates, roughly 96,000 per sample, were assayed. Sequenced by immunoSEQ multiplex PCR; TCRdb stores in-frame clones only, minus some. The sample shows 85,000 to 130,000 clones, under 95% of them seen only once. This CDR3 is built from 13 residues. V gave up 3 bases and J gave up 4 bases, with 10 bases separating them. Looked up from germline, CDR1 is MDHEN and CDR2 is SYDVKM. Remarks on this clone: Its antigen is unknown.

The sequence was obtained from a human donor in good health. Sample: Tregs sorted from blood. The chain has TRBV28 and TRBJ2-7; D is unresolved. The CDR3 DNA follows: TGTGCCAGCAGTTTCTCTACACGTTACGAGCAGTACTTC. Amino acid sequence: CASSFSTRYEQYF.